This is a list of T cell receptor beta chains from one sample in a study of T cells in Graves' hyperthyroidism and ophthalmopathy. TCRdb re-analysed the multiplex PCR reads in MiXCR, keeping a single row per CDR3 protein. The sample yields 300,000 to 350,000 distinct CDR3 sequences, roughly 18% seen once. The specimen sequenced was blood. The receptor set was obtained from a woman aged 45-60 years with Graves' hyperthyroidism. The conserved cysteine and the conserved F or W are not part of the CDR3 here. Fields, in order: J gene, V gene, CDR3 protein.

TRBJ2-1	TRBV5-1	ASRFRVNEQF
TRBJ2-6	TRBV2	ASREDSSGANVLT
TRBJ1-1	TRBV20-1	SAREGSTQAMNTEAF
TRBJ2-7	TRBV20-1	SARDLEAGDEQY
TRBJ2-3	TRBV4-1	ASSQGDRDSDTQY
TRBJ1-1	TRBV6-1	ASTPDTNTEAF
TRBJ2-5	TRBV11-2	ASSLYQETQY
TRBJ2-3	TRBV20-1	SEELYTDTQY
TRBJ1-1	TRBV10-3	ATGGAFPSNTEAF
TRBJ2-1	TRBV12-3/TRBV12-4	ASSYTGTVGNEQF